A selection of T cell receptor beta chains follows, all from one sample in a study of CD8 T cells in ankylosing spondylitis. Via MiXCR, TCRdb re-called the 5' RACE reads, giving one row per CDR3 protein. The sample has 650,000 to 800,000 distinct CDR3 sequences, 15% to 20% seen once. Sequenced sample: blood, either unsorted or a sorted T cell fraction (not recorded which). The receptors originated from a male donor with ankylosing spondylitis. The CDR3 runs from the conserved cysteine through the conserved F or W. Each record gives: J gene, CDR3 length, D gene, clone size, V gene, CDR3 protein, CDR3 DNA. The D gene is left open where the match is weak. Not all rows give a size; the values are once, few, many and, for expanded clones, a class.

J gene: TRBJ2-3
CDR3 length: 16
D gene: NA
clone size: NA
V gene: TRBV27
CDR3 protein: CASSSIPPTLADTQYF
CDR3 DNA: TGTGCCAGCAGTTCGATCCCTCCAACACTAGCAGATACGCAGTATTTT

J gene: TRBJ2-7
CDR3 length: 13
D gene: NA
clone size: NA
V gene: TRBV5-1
CDR3 protein: CASSTESSYEQYF
CDR3 DNA: TGCGCCAGTTCGACAGAAAGCTCCTACGAGCAGTACTTC

J gene: TRBJ2-7
CDR3 length: 18
D gene: TRBD2
clone size: few
V gene: TRBV4-1
CDR3 protein: CASSQEDGGSWMTYEQYF
CDR3 DNA: TGCGCCAGCAGCCAAGAAGACGGCGGGAGCTGGATGACCTACGAGCAGTACTTC

J gene: TRBJ2-7
CDR3 length: 13
D gene: TRBD1
clone size: few
V gene: TRBV20-1
CDR3 protein: CSAPRGLSYEQYF
CDR3 DNA: TGCAGTGCCCCGAGGGGGCTGTCCTACGAGCAGTACTTC

J gene: TRBJ2-5
CDR3 length: 17
D gene: TRBD1
clone size: NA
V gene: TRBV27
CDR3 protein: CASRDRAFPLGRETQYF
CDR3 DNA: TGTGCCAGCAGGGACAGGGCTTTCCCTCTTGGGCGGGAGACCCAGTACTTC

J gene: TRBJ2-5
CDR3 length: 14
D gene: TRBD1
clone size: NA
V gene: TRBV30
CDR3 protein: CAWDNGQGQETQYF
CDR3 DNA: TGTGCCTGGGATAACGGACAGGGCCAAGAGACCCAGTACTTC

J gene: TRBJ2-7
CDR3 length: 16
D gene: TRBD2
clone size: few
V gene: TRBV20-1
CDR3 protein: CSARGLAGVASNEQYF
CDR3 DNA: TGCAGTGCTAGGGGCCTTGCGGGAGTCGCTTCTAACGAGCAGTACTTC

J gene: TRBJ1-1
CDR3 length: 11
D gene: NA
clone size: NA
V gene: TRBV29-1
CDR3 protein: CSVPGGSGAFF
CDR3 DNA: TGCAGCGTTCCCGGGGGTTCAGGAGCTTTCTTT

J gene: TRBJ2-3
CDR3 length: 14
D gene: TRBD2
clone size: NA
V gene: TRBV7-3
CDR3 protein: CASSQSGIGDTQYF
CDR3 DNA: TGTGCCAGCAGCCAAAGCGGGATAGGAGATACGCAGTATTTT

J gene: TRBJ2-2
CDR3 length: 16
D gene: TRBD2
clone size: NA
V gene: TRBV12-3/TRBV12-4
CDR3 protein: CASSFTGLARTGELFF
CDR3 DNA: TGTGCCAGCAGTTTTACGGGACTAGCGAGGACCGGGGAGCTGTTTTTT

J gene: TRBJ2-1
CDR3 length: 16
D gene: NA
clone size: few
V gene: TRBV5-1
CDR3 protein: CASSLVGGANYNEQFF
CDR3 DNA: TGCGCCAGCAGCTTGGTTGGGGGGGCAAATTACAATGAGCAGTTCTTC

J gene: TRBJ2-5
CDR3 length: 16
D gene: NA
clone size: NA
V gene: TRBV5-5
CDR3 protein: CASNPRGATFGETQYF
CDR3 DNA: TGTGCCAGCAATCCCCGGGGAGCTACCTTTGGGGAGACCCAGTACTTC

J gene: TRBJ2-7
CDR3 length: 14
D gene: NA
clone size: NA
V gene: TRBV4-2
CDR3 protein: CASSQDGPLAEQYF
CDR3 DNA: TGTGCCAGCAGCCAAGATGGGCCTCTAGCCGAGCAGTACTTC

J gene: TRBJ2-2
CDR3 length: 18
D gene: TRBD2
clone size: few
V gene: TRBV3-1
CDR3 protein: CASSHRSSGLPSTGELFF
CDR3 DNA: TGTGCCAGCAGCCATAGGTCTAGCGGGCTCCCGAGCACCGGGGAGCTGTTTTTT

J gene: TRBJ1-6
CDR3 length: 12
D gene: NA
clone size: NA
V gene: TRBV6-1
CDR3 protein: CASSEGVFFLHF
CDR3 DNA: TGTGCCAGCAGTGAAGGGGTCTTTTTCCTCCACTTT

J gene: TRBJ2-3
CDR3 length: 17
D gene: TRBD1
clone size: NA
V gene: TRBV24-1
CDR3 protein: CATSDWGQGARTDTQYF
CDR3 DNA: TGTGCCACCAGTGATTGGGGACAGGGGGCTCGCACAGATACGCAGTATTTT

J gene: TRBJ2-7
CDR3 length: 14
D gene: NA
clone size: NA
V gene: TRBV5-1
CDR3 protein: CASSFETAVYEQYF
CDR3 DNA: TGCGCCAGCAGCTTCGAGACAGCAGTCTACGAGCAGTACTTC

J gene: TRBJ2-3
CDR3 length: 14
D gene: NA
clone size: NA
V gene: TRBV20-1
CDR3 protein: CSAKGLAPADTQYF
CDR3 DNA: TGCAGTGCAAAGGGGCTAGCTCCGGCAGATACGCAGTATTTT

J gene: TRBJ2-1
CDR3 length: 16
D gene: TRBD2
clone size: few
V gene: TRBV6-4
CDR3 protein: CASSDGLAGGNNEQFF
CDR3 DNA: TGTGCCAGCAGTGATGGACTAGCGGGGGGGAATAATGAGCAGTTCTTC

J gene: TRBJ2-1
CDR3 length: 12
D gene: NA
clone size: many
V gene: TRBV28
CDR3 protein: CASSEGYNEQFF
CDR3 DNA: TGTGCCAGCAGTGAAGGTTACAATGAGCAGTTCTTC

J gene: TRBJ1-3
CDR3 length: 15
D gene: NA
clone size: NA
V gene: TRBV7-2
CDR3 protein: CASSRTPSSGNTIYF
CDR3 DNA: TGTGCCAGCAGCAGGACACCGAGCTCTGGAAACACCATATATTTT

J gene: TRBJ1-4
CDR3 length: 15
D gene: NA
clone size: NA
V gene: TRBV28
CDR3 protein: CASRNRGGHNEKLFF
CDR3 DNA: TGTGCCAGCAGGAATCGGGGGGGCCATAATGAAAAACTGTTTTTT

J gene: TRBJ2-7
CDR3 length: 15
D gene: NA
clone size: few
V gene: TRBV4-1
CDR3 protein: CASSQEVRTYYEQYF
CDR3 DNA: TGCGCCAGCAGCCAAGAAGTCCGGACCTACTACGAGCAGTACTTC

J gene: TRBJ1-5
CDR3 length: 14
D gene: NA
clone size: few
V gene: TRBV20-1
CDR3 protein: CSAHDGYSNQPQHF
CDR3 DNA: TGCAGTGCTCATGACGGGTATAGCAATCAGCCCCAGCATTTT

J gene: TRBJ1-2
CDR3 length: 15
D gene: NA
clone size: few
V gene: TRBV4-1
CDR3 protein: CASSQDEGSYYGYTF
CDR3 DNA: TGCGCCAGCAGCCAAGACGAGGGCTCCTACTATGGCTACACCTTC

J gene: TRBJ2-1
CDR3 length: 17
D gene: TRBD2
clone size: NA
V gene: TRBV7-2
CDR3 protein: CASSLVALAGGYNEQFF
CDR3 DNA: TGTGCCAGCAGCTTAGTAGCTCTAGCGGGAGGTTACAATGAGCAGTTCTTC

J gene: TRBJ1-1
CDR3 length: 17
D gene: NA
clone size: NA
V gene: TRBV4-2
CDR3 protein: CASSPGGSLGMNTEAFF
CDR3 DNA: TGTGCCAGCAGCCCGGGGGGGTCCCTAGGCATGAACACTGAAGCTTTCTTT

J gene: TRBJ1-1
CDR3 length: 15
D gene: NA
clone size: NA
V gene: TRBV10-3
CDR3 protein: CAISSLLGRDTEAFF
CDR3 DNA: TGTGCCATCAGCAGCCTCCTAGGGAGAGACACTGAAGCTTTCTTT

J gene: TRBJ2-5
CDR3 length: 16
D gene: TRBD2
clone size: NA
V gene: TRBV20-1
CDR3 protein: CSAQSRASGRQETQYF
CDR3 DNA: TGCAGTGCTCAGTCCCGGGCTAGCGGCAGGCAAGAGACCCAGTACTTC

J gene: TRBJ2-1
CDR3 length: 16
D gene: TRBD1
clone size: NA
V gene: TRBV3-1
CDR3 protein: CASSQGQGPPYNEQFF
CDR3 DNA: TGTGCCAGCAGCCAAGGACAGGGACCCCCTTACAATGAGCAGTTCTTC

J gene: TRBJ2-2
CDR3 length: 12
D gene: NA
clone size: few
V gene: TRBV2
CDR3 protein: CASTDRPGELFF
CDR3 DNA: TGTGCCAGCACCGACAGGCCCGGGGAGCTGTTTTTT

J gene: TRBJ2-7
CDR3 length: 14
D gene: TRBD2
clone size: few
V gene: TRBV9
CDR3 protein: CASSVASGNYEQYF
CDR3 DNA: TGTGCCAGCAGCGTAGCTAGCGGGAATTACGAGCAGTACTTC

J gene: TRBJ2-1
CDR3 length: 14
D gene: NA
clone size: NA
V gene: TRBV25-1
CDR3 protein: CASKGGRVVNEQFF
CDR3 DNA: TGTGCCAGCAAGGGGGGGCGAGTTGTCAATGAGCAGTTCTTC

J gene: TRBJ2-1
CDR3 length: 18
D gene: TRBD2
clone size: NA
V gene: TRBV11-2
CDR3 protein: CASSLESLLADSYNEQFF
CDR3 DNA: TGTGCCAGCAGCTTAGAGTCTCTACTAGCGGACTCCTACAATGAGCAGTTCTTC

J gene: TRBJ2-2
CDR3 length: 18
D gene: TRBD1
clone size: few
V gene: TRBV5-6
CDR3 protein: CASSGAIGTGTNTGELFF
CDR3 DNA: TGTGCCAGCAGCGGAGCCATAGGGACAGGGACGAACACCGGGGAGCTGTTTTTT

J gene: TRBJ2-1
CDR3 length: 15
D gene: TRBD1
clone size: NA
V gene: TRBV5-1
CDR3 protein: CASSHPGQRRYEQFF
CDR3 DNA: TGCGCCAGCAGCCATCCGGGACAGCGTCGCTATGAGCAGTTCTTC

J gene: TRBJ2-7
CDR3 length: 13
D gene: NA
clone size: NA
V gene: TRBV29-1
CDR3 protein: CSVEYGRPGEQYF
CDR3 DNA: TGCAGCGTTGAATACGGGCGCCCTGGCGAGCAGTACTTC

J gene: TRBJ2-2
CDR3 length: 14
D gene: NA
clone size: few
V gene: TRBV4-1
CDR3 protein: CASRRTDNTGELFF
CDR3 DNA: TGCGCCAGCAGAAGGACAGACAACACCGGGGAGCTGTTTTTT

J gene: TRBJ2-7
CDR3 length: 15
D gene: TRBD2
clone size: few
V gene: TRBV29-1
CDR3 protein: CSVASSGRTSYEQYF
CDR3 DNA: TGCAGCGTTGCCAGTAGCGGGAGGACCTCCTACGAGCAGTACTTC

J gene: TRBJ1-1
CDR3 length: 15
D gene: NA
clone size: NA
V gene: TRBV12-3/TRBV12-4
CDR3 protein: CASSSTKVGGTEAFF
CDR3 DNA: TGTGCCAGCAGCTCAACCAAGGTAGGGGGCACTGAAGCTTTCTTT

J gene: TRBJ2-7
CDR3 length: 15
D gene: NA
clone size: few
V gene: TRBV21-1
CDR3 protein: CASILVRTGRYEQYF
CDR3 DNA: TGTGCCAGCATACTCGTCCGGACAGGCCGCTACGAGCAGTACTTC

J gene: TRBJ2-3
CDR3 length: 13
D gene: NA
clone size: few
V gene: TRBV20-1
CDR3 protein: CSARDNGRESQYF
CDR3 DNA: TGCAGTGCTAGAGATAACGGTCGGGAGTCGCAGTATTTT

J gene: TRBJ2-1
CDR3 length: 12
D gene: NA
clone size: few
V gene: TRBV20-1
CDR3 protein: CSAPTGGVEQFF
CDR3 DNA: TGCAGTGCCCCAACCGGCGGGGTCGAGCAGTTCTTC

J gene: TRBJ2-5
CDR3 length: 15
D gene: TRBD2
clone size: few
V gene: TRBV15
CDR3 protein: CATRLAGAKQETQYF
CDR3 DNA: TGTGCCACCCGGCTAGCGGGGGCCAAACAAGAGACCCAGTACTTC

J gene: TRBJ2-1
CDR3 length: 15
D gene: NA
clone size: few
V gene: TRBV12-3/TRBV12-4
CDR3 protein: CASSLSAGRVNEQFF
CDR3 DNA: TGTGCCAGCAGTTTATCCGCGGGTCGGGTCAATGAGCAGTTCTTC

J gene: TRBJ2-2
CDR3 length: 12
D gene: NA
clone size: NA
V gene: TRBV7-8
CDR3 protein: CASSSTYGELFF
CDR3 DNA: TGTGCCAGCAGCTCGACATACGGGGAGCTGTTTTTT

J gene: TRBJ2-7
CDR3 length: 16
D gene: TRBD1
clone size: NA
V gene: TRBV4-3
CDR3 protein: CASSVWGGTGEFEQYF
CDR3 DNA: TGCGCCAGCAGCGTCTGGGGCGGGACAGGGGAATTCGAGCAGTACTTC

J gene: TRBJ1-1
CDR3 length: 14
D gene: NA
clone size: many
V gene: TRBV12-3/TRBV12-4
CDR3 protein: CASSLGGGYTEAFF
CDR3 DNA: TGTGCCAGCAGTTTGGGAGGAGGGTACACTGAAGCTTTCTTT

J gene: TRBJ2-1
CDR3 length: 14
D gene: TRBD2
clone size: few
V gene: TRBV4-1
CDR3 protein: CASSQLSGRNEQFF
CDR3 DNA: TGCGCCAGCAGCCAGCTTAGCGGGAGGAATGAGCAGTTCTTC

J gene: TRBJ1-1
CDR3 length: 14
D gene: NA
clone size: few
V gene: TRBV4-1
CDR3 protein: CASSQEGATTEAFF
CDR3 DNA: TGCGCCAGCAGCCAAGAGGGGGCCACCACTGAAGCTTTCTTT

J gene: TRBJ2-7
CDR3 length: 15
D gene: TRBD1
clone size: NA
V gene: TRBV5-1
CDR3 protein: CASSRTRDSSYEQYF
CDR3 DNA: TGCGCCAGCAGCAGGACCCGGGACAGCTCCTACGAGCAGTACTTC

J gene: TRBJ1-2
CDR3 length: 12
D gene: TRBD1
clone size: NA
V gene: TRBV20-1
CDR3 protein: CSARTGQFGYTF
CDR3 DNA: TGCAGTGCTAGAACGGGACAGTTTGGCTACACCTTC

J gene: TRBJ1-5
CDR3 length: 15
D gene: NA
clone size: few
V gene: TRBV27
CDR3 protein: CASSARGGLNQPQHF
CDR3 DNA: TGTGCCAGCAGTGCCCGCGGGGGTCTGAATCAGCCCCAGCATTTT

J gene: TRBJ2-1
CDR3 length: 16
D gene: NA
clone size: NA
V gene: TRBV28
CDR3 protein: CASSMIQSGPRGEQFF
CDR3 DNA: TGTGCCAGCAGCATGATTCAGAGCGGCCCAAGGGGTGAGCAGTTCTTC

J gene: TRBJ2-6
CDR3 length: 16
D gene: NA
clone size: NA
V gene: TRBV7-8
CDR3 protein: CASTLDGISGANVLTF
CDR3 DNA: TGTGCCAGCACCCTGGACGGGATCTCTGGGGCCAACGTCCTGACTTTC